The 26 T cell receptor beta chains presented below share a single source sample, sequenced in a study of vaccination effects on CD4 cells after COVID-19. Some clones are missing from TCRdb's copy, which holds only in-frame ones; the method was immunoSEQ multiplex PCR. This sample has about 35,000 clones, with roughly four fifths found just once. Ahead of sequencing, the ViraFEST assay grew antigen-specific CD4+ T cells using viral peptide pools. Following 10 days of culture, CD4+ T cells were isolated. Each participant was administered two doses of either the BNT162b2 or the mRNA-1273 vaccine. Antigen specificity for these receptors is unknown. Sequences were derived from CD4+ T cells from PBMCs cultured with HCoV-NL63 spike peptides, sampled after COVID-19 vaccination. The receptors originated from a human donor who received a COVID-19 vaccine. Some clones in this sample may be carry-over from other donors' samples.

This clone was detected a few times. The chain uses TRBV5-1 and TRBJ2-7; weak D call: TRBD2 (6 bases). CDR3 length: 14 amino acids. Trimming pared 3 bases from V and 2 bases from J, leaving 12 bases between. The germline V gene encodes CDR1 SGHRS and CDR2 YFSETQ. The CDR3 spells CASSWGGDPYEQYV. In DNA, the CDR3 is TGCGCCAGCAGCTGGGGCGGGGACCCCTACGAGCAGTACGTC.

The chain couples TRBV7-2 to TRBJ1-1; D unresolved. The V gene lost 2 bases and the J gene lost 0 bases, with 10 bases spanning the gap. This CDR3 region has 15 residues. Germline CDR1 is SGHTA and CDR2 is FQGNSA. CDR3 coding DNA: TGTGCCAGCAGCTTATTCCCGGGCATGAACACTGAAGCTTTCTTT. Translated: CASSLFPGMNTEAFF. The variable domain in full, completed from reference TRBV7-2 and TRBJ1-1, reads GAGVSQSPSNKVTEKGKDVELRCDPISGHTALYWYRQSLGQGLEFLIYFQGNSAPDKSGLPSDRFSAERTGGSVSTLTIQRTQQEDSAVYLCASSLFPGMNTEAFFGQGTRLTVV.

The rearrangement links TRBV19 to TRBJ1-4; D remains unclear. This CDR3 has 16 amino acids. Trimming removed 2 bases from V and 6 bases from J, with 16 bases in between. Germline V gene data show CDR1 as LNHDA and CDR2 as SQIVND (reference sequence). The CDR3: CASSIWEPQTYEKLFF. DNA for the CDR3: TGTGCCAGTAGTATATGGGAACCTCAGACGTATGAAAAACTGTTTTTT.

The CDR3 sequence is CASSSTGTGFYGQYV. CDR3 coding DNA: TGTGCCAGCAGTTCTACCGGGACAGGGTTTTACGGACAGTACGTC. The chain couples TRBV5-6 to TRBJ2-7; TRBD1 matches 9 bases. V lost 5 bases, J lost 10 bases, and 16 bases stayed unmatched. Germline lookup yields CDR1 SGHDT and CDR2 YYEEEE. The CDR3 length is 15 residues.

CDR3 loop: CASSPPRPTDTQYF. The CDR3 DNA is TGTGCCAGCTCACCACCGAGGCCCACAGATACGCAGTATTTT. This rearrangement joins TRBV18 to TRBJ2-3; no definite D call. This CDR3 is 14 amino acids long. Germline-derived CDR1 and CDR2 are KGHSH and LQKENI. V was trimmed by 0 bases and J by 2 bases, leaving 6 bases between them.

This chain connects TRBV5-6 to TRBJ1-5; maybe TRBD1 (5 bases). V shed 2 bases and J shed 6 bases, with 12 bases lying between them. Germline V lookup: CDR1 SGHDT, CDR2 YYEEEE. The CDR3 is 14 amino acids. The CDR3 bases are TGTGCCAGCAGCTTAAGATTGCAGGGTCAGCCCCAGCATTTT. Translating gives CASSLRLQGQPQHF. Variable domain in full (rest from reference TRBV5-6 and TRBJ1-5): DAGVTQSPTHLIKTRGQQVTLRCSPKSGHDTVSWYQQALGQGPQFIFQYYEEEERQRGNFPDRFSGHQFPNYSSELNVNALLLGDSALYLCASSLRLQGQPQHFGDGTRLSIL.

CDR3 amino acids: CASSDPGLAADTGELFF. CDR3 sequence (DNA): TGCGCCAGCAGTGACCCGGGACTAGCGGCAGACACCGGGGAGCTGTTTTTT. This chain uses TRBV10-2 with TRBJ2-2; TRBD2 matches at 11 bases. The length of the CDR3 is 17 residues. Trimming removed 3 bases from V and 3 bases from J; junction bases left unmatched: 6. Per the germline V gene, CDR1 is WSHSY and CDR2 is SAAADI.

CDR3 in DNA: TGTGCCAGCAGCCAAGATCAGAGAATTAACTATGGCTACACCTTC. Translating it yields CASSQDQRINYGYTF. The V gene is TRBV3-1 (or the pseudogene TRBV3-2), the J gene TRBJ1-2; the D is unclear. The germline gives CDR1 LGHDT, CDR2 YNNKEL (reference sequence). This CDR3 comprises 15 residues. V shed 0 bases and J shed 1 base, with 9 bases lying between them.

This clone was seen only once. J is TRBJ1-1 and V is TRBV19, with TRBD1 as a possible D gene (6 bases). Germline V CDR1 and CDR2: LNHDA, SQIVND (reference sequence). Trimming pared 6 bases from V and 4 bases from J, leaving 15 bases between. The CDR3 length is 14 residues. CDR3: CASRSQGQSTEAFF. In DNA form, the CDR3 reads TGTGCCAGTAGGTCTCAGGGGCAAAGCACTGAAGCTTTCTTT.

This clone was seen just once. The chain is built from TRBV2 and TRBJ2-3; D is undetermined. With 3 bases removed from V and 2 bases from J, the gap between germline ends came to 3 bases. The CDR3 extends over 12 amino acids. The V gene's germline CDR1 is SNHLY and CDR2 FYNNEI. The CDR3 DNA follows: TGTGCCAGCAGTGAGTCCACAGATACGCAGTATTTT. Translated, it gives CASSESTDTQYF.

The genes are TRBV1 and TRBJ2-3; the table's D call, TRBD2, has no DNA check behind it. TRBV1 has pseudogene status. The CDR3 loop spans 18 amino acids. The CDR3, as DNA: TGCACCAGCAGCCAAGGTCTAGTTCTGGGGGGGCCGGGAGATACGCAGTATTTT. Translation: CTSSQGLVLGGPGDTQYF.

In nucleotides, the CDR3 is TGTGCCAGCAGTTCCCTGAGGTTGGGTAACTATGGCTACACCTTC. Its translation: CASSSLRLGNYGYTF. The V call is TRBV6-5, the J call TRBJ1-2; D remains unclear. CDR1 is MNHEY, CDR2 SVGAGI, per germline. There are 15 residues in the CDR3. V lost 4 bases and J lost 1, with 13 bases in between.

This chain uses TRBV19 with TRBJ1-6; a possible D gene is TRBD1 (5 bases). This CDR3 is 15 amino acids long. V shed 2 bases and J shed 5 bases, with 10 bases lying between them. Germline V lookup: CDR1 LNHDA, CDR2 SQIVND (reference sequence). The CDR3 DNA reads TGTGCCAGTAGTATAAAGGGGACCGATAATTCACCCCTCCACTTT. This encodes CASSIKGTDNSPLHF.

This chain links TRBV7-2 with TRBJ2-5; D remains ambiguous. V shed 1 base and J shed 1 base, with 4 bases lying between them. This CDR3 is built from 13 residues. The germline gives CDR1 SGHTA, CDR2 FQGNSA. The CDR3 is CASSLVPQETQYF. The CDR3 coding sequence is TGTGCCAGCAGCTTAGTGCCCCAAGAGACCCAGTACTTC.

The CDR3 reads CASPGQGYEQYV. The CDR3 DNA reads TGTGCTAGCCCGGGACAGGGTTACGAGCAGTACGTC. This chain connects TRBV12-5 to TRBJ2-7; TRBD1 agrees at 9 bases. This CDR3 is built from 12 residues. The V segment lost 9 bases and the J segment 4 bases; nucleotides outside the gene matches: 4. CDR1 is LGHNT, CDR2 FRNRAP, per germline.

This clone is medium-sized (0.01 to 0.1%). The chain recombines TRBV6-1 with TRBJ1-5, with D tentatively TRBD1 (5 bases). The V end was cut by 4 bases, the J end by 2 bases, with 21 bases between. Germline lookup yields CDR1 MNHNS and CDR2 SASEGT. The CDR3 sequence is 18 residues long. CDR3 protein: CASSAIYNSGPGNQPQHF. Here the CDR3 DNA reads TGTGCCAGCAGTGCCATCTATAACTCGGGACCGGGCAATCAGCCCCAGCATTTT.

The V and J genes are TRBV7-8 and TRBJ2-5; perhaps TRBD2 as D (5 bases). Trimming pared 2 bases from V and 5 bases from J, leaving 12 bases between. From germline, CDR1 is SGHVS and CDR2 FQNEAQ. This CDR3 is 14 amino acids long. The CDR3 region has the DNA TGTGCCAGCAGCTTACGAGGGCAACGCGAGACCCAGTACTTC. Its protein product is CASSLRGQRETQYF. The entire variable domain, with the rest obtained from reference TRBV7-8 and TRBJ2-5, is as follows: GAGVSQSPRYKVAKRGQDVALRCDPISGHVSLFWYQQALGQGPEFLTYFQNEAQLDKSGLPSDRFFAERPEGSVSTLKIQRTQQEDSAVYLCASSLRGQRETQYFGPGTRLLVL.

The chain combines TRBV24-1 with TRBJ2-2; tentatively, D is TRBD1 (5 bases). The CDR3 loop spans 16 amino acids. V lost 1 base and J lost 5, with 13 bases in between. In germline, CDR1 is KGHDR, CDR2 SFDVKD. The CDR3: CATSDLGQGKTGELFF. The DNA for the CDR3 is TGTGCCACCAGTGATTTAGGGCAGGGAAAAACCGGGGAGCTGTTTTTT.

The chain uses TRBV28 and TRBJ1-4, with 8 bases identical to TRBD1. After removal of 8 bases from V and 2 bases from J, the junction contained 1 base not matched to a gene. This CDR3 region has 13 residues. Germline-derived CDR1 and CDR2 are MDHEN and SYDVKM. This CDR3 is CASRQGTNEKLFF. The CDR3 bases are TGTGCCAGCCGACAGGGGACTAATGAAAAACTGTTTTTT.

The CDR3 sequence is CASSALFGTNYGYTF. The CDR3 nucleotides are TGTGCCAGCAGCGCCCTGTTTGGGACTAACTATGGCTACACCTTC. The rearrangement joins TRBV6-5 to TRBJ1-2; D gene ambiguous. Germline V lookup: CDR1 MNHEY, CDR2 SVGAGI. Trimming took 6 bases from V and 0 from J, leaving 14 bases between them. The CDR3 length is 15 residues.

The chain is built from TRBV19 and TRBJ1-6; D call uncertain. V lost 6 bases, J lost 11 bases, and 20 bases lay in between. Germline CDR1 LNHDA, CDR2 SQIVND (reference sequence). This CDR3 comprises 15 residues. The CDR3 loop is CASRTQTGGRAPLHF. The CDR3 DNA reads TGTGCCAGTAGGACACAAACGGGAGGCCGGGCACCCCTCCACTTT.

This chain connects TRBV7-9 to TRBJ2-2; TRBD1 aligns across 7 bases. Trimming took 2 bases from V and 3 from J; bases not matched to a gene: 3. Germline values: CDR1 SEHNR, CDR2 FQNEAQ (reference sequence). CDR3 length: 15 amino acids. The CDR3 loop is CASSLSGGYTGELFF. The CDR3 DNA reads as TGTGCCAGCAGCTTATCAGGGGGTTACACCGGGGAGCTGTTTTTT.

CDR3 region: CASSSSLGLAFF. The CDR3 nucleotides read TGTGCCAGCAGTTCGTCCTTGGGGCTGGCTTTCTTT. This chain connects TRBV12-3 or TRBV12-4 to TRBJ1-1; possibly TRBD1 for D (5 bases). Trimming stripped 4 bases from V and 11 bases from J, with 14 bases between. CDR3 length: 12 amino acids.

This chain joins TRBV24-1 and TRBJ2-5; 10 nucleotides agree with TRBD1. V lost 6 bases and J lost 4; bases outside the gene matches: 7. Germline loops: CDR1 KGHDR, CDR2 SFDVKD. This CDR3 region has 15 residues. The CDR3 is CATSKEGTGVETQYF. The CDR3 coding sequence is TGTGCCACCAGTAAAGAGGGGACAGGGGTAGAGACCCAGTACTTC.

The genes are TRBV29-1 and TRBJ2-2; the D is unclear. Germline lookup yields CDR1 SQVTM and CDR2 ANQGSEA. The CDR3 is 11 amino acids. V lost 4 bases and J 6 bases, leaving 6 bases between the germline ends. CDR3 amino acids: CSVAKPGELFF. The CDR3, as DNA: TGCAGCGTTGCCAAGCCCGGGGAGCTGTTTTTT.

This clone came up once. The V and J genes are TRBV12-3 or TRBV12-4 and TRBJ2-5; no clear D. This CDR3 is built from 10 residues. V lost 8 bases and J lost 2, with 3 bases in between. CDR3 bases: TGTGCCAGCGCACAAGAGACCCAGTACTTC. This translates into CASAQETQYF.